By sample share, the clone carrying this T cell receptor (beta chain) is medium-sized. The antigen is undetermined. This CDR3 spans 13 amino acids. V lost 4 bases to trimming and J lost 6 bases, with 13 bases between them. In germline, CDR1 is SNHLY, CDR2 FYNNEI. These data originate in a study of OX40 agonist ivuxolimab in advanced cancers. About the research overall: Participants averaged roughly 60 years of age (range roughly 23 to 90) and were around 85% male.

Profiled with immunoSEQ multiplex PCR; TCRdb holds only in-frame clones, not every one. The sample has approximately 50,000 clones, around 85% seen once; the top ten hold approximately 13%. Overall study results and limits: Specificity for antigen went undetermined in the expanded peripheral T cells. Blood T cells, both CD4+ and CD8+, expanded clonally by week 6 at 0.1 to 3.0 mg/kg.

The input for sequencing was CD4+ or CD8+ T cells sorted from blood, taken in a trial of the OX40 agonist ivuxolimab. The chain combines TRBV2 with TRBJ2-7; D may be TRBD1 (6 bases). The sequence came from an adult with an advanced solid tumor such as melanoma, head and neck, liver or kidney cancer. The CDR3 spells CASSGLQGAEQYF. Here the CDR3 DNA reads TGTGCCAGCAGTGGATTACAGGGTGCCGAGCAGTACTTC.